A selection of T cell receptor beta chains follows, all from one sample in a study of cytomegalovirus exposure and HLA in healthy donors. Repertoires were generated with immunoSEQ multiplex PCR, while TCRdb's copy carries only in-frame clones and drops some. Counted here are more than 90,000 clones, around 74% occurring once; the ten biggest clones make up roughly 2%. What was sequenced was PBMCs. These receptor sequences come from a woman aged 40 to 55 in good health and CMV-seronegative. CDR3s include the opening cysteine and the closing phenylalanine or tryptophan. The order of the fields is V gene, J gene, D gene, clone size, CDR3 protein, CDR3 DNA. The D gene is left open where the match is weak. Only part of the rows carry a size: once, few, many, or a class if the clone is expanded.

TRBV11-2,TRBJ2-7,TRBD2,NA,CASSFATSGSYEQYF,TGTGCCAGCAGCTTTGCGACTAGCGGGAGCTACGAGCAGTACTTC
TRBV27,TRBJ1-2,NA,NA,CASSLTGNYGYTF,TGTGCCAGCAGTTTAACAGGGAACTATGGCTACACCTTC
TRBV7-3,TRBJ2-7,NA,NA,CASREQVPGNYEQYF,TGTGCCAGCAGAGAACAGGTCCCTGGGAACTACGAGCAGTACTTC
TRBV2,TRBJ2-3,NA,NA,CASRQILTDTQYF,TGTGCCAGCCGACAGATTCTCACAGATACGCAGTATTTT
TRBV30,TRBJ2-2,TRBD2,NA,CAGLNLAGGYTGELFF,TGTGCCGGACTAAACCTAGCGGGGGGGTACACCGGGGAGCTGTTTTTT
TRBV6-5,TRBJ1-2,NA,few,CASNNRAYGYTF,TGTGCCAGCAACAACAGGGCCTATGGCTACACCTTC
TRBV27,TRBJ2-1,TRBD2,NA,CASSLSISRVGLAAYNEQFF,TGTGCCAGCAGTTTATCGATTTCTAGGGTGGGTCTAGCGGCCTACAATGAGCAGTTCTTC
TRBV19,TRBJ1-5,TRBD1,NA,CASSIVGTGDQPQHF,TGTGCCAGTAGTATAGTTGGGACAGGGGATCAGCCCCAGCATTTT
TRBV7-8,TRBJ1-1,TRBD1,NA,CASSPPGGGTEAFF,TGTGCCAGCAGCCCTCCAGGGGGTGGAACTGAAGCTTTCTTT
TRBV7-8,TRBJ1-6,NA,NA,CASNLAGLGLGGNSPLHF,TGTGCCAGCAACTTAGCTGGGTTGGGTTTGGGGGGGAATTCACCCCTCCACTTT
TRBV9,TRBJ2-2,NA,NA,CASSVGLTDQHRGAVF,TGTGCCAGCAGCGTAGGGTTAACGGACCAACACCGGGGAGCTGTTTTT
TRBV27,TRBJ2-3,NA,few,CASQTNPSTDTQYF,TGTGCCAGCCAAACTAATCCAAGCACAGATACGCAGTATTTT
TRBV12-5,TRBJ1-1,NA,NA,CASGPDYGGVTEAFF,TGTGCTAGTGGTCCAGATTACGGGGGTGTCACTGAAGCTTTCTTT
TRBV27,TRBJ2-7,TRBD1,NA,CASSLRTGGYEQYF,TGTGCCAGCAGTTTACGGACAGGGGGATACGAGCAGTACTTC
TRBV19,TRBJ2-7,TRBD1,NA,CASSIEQGDHEQYF,TGTGCCAGTAGTATAGAACAGGGGGACCACGAGCAGTACTTC
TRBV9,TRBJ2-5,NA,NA,CASSGTGREGETQYF,TGTGCCAGCAGCGGGACGGGCAGGGAAGGCGAGACCCAGTACTTC
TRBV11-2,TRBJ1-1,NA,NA,CASRALGTEAFF,TGTGCCAGCAGGGCTCTTGGCACTGAAGCTTTCTTT